This T cell receptor beta chain was sequenced for a study of blood T cell repertoires in COVID-19. About the research overall: Italy, Spain and the United States were the sources of the convalescent and acute COVID-19 samples.

This clone was detected only a few times. Recruitment covered roughly 24 US areas and drew participants whose ages spanned roughly 18 to 89 years. Participant reports of clinical history set cohort assignment. Clones were read by immunoSEQ multiplex PCR, and TCRdb kept only the in-frame ones, dropping some. The sample lists roughly 260,000 clones, around nine tenths occurring once. This receptor was taken from a young woman who had recovered from COVID-19. The sequenced sample consisted of PBMCs or T cells enriched from blood (not recorded which).

CDR3 in amino acids: CASSPRLAEYNEQFF. CDR3 coding DNA: TGTGCCAGCAGTCCCAGACTAGCAGAGTACAATGAGCAGTTCTTC. V and J are TRBV27 and TRBJ2-1; 7 bases are shared with TRBD2. The CDR3 is made up of 15 amino acids. CDR1 is MNHEY, CDR2 SMNVEV, per germline (reference sequence). Trimming cost V 5 bases and J 4 bases; bases outside gene matches: 8.